A single sample is the source of the 20 T cell receptor beta chains below, sequenced in a study of response to subunit inactivated influenza vaccine. TCRdb redid the calling of the RT-PCR reads with MiXCR, one entry per CDR3 protein. Among 400,000 to 550,000 distinct CDR3 sequences listed, about 25% were seen once. The input for sequencing was CD4+ T cells sorted from PBMCs, taken around 5 days after vaccination. The receptors were sampled from a man in his forties or fifties who received an inactivated influenza vaccine.

This chain connects TRBV3-1 to TRBJ1-6, with D perhaps TRBD1 (6 bases). CDR1 is LGHDT and CDR2 is YNNKEL in the germline V gene (reference sequence). The CDR3 extends over 15 amino acids. V was shortened by 2 bases and J by 7 bases, with 12 bases between the two germline ends. Written as DNA, the CDR3 is TGTGCCAGCAGCCAACCCGGACAGCGAAATTCACCCCTCCACTTT. Its protein is CASSQPGQRNSPLHF.

The J gene is TRBJ2-7, the V gene TRBV5-1; D remains unclear. Germline CDR1 SGHRS, CDR2 YFSETQ. The CDR3 has 13 amino acids. The V end was cut by 1 base, the J end by 6 bases, with 11 bases between. The CDR3 DNA reads TGCGCCAGCAGCTTGAAGGTTGCGTCCGAGCAGTACTTC. It codes for CASSLKVASEQYF. The variable domain in full, completed from reference TRBV5-1 and TRBJ2-7, reads KAGVTQTPRYLIKTRGQQVTLSCSPISGHRSVSWYQQTPGQGLQFLFEYFSETQRNKGNFPGRFSGRQFSNSRSEMNVSTLELGDSALYLCASSLKVASEQYFGPGTRLTVT.

V is TRBV5-1 and J is TRBJ1-1, with D hard to call. The V end was cut by 5 bases, the J end by 3 bases, with 17 bases between. Germline CDR1 SGHRS, CDR2 YFSETQ. CDR3 length: 15 amino acids. The CDR3 here is CASRPGIQRYTEAFF. The DNA of the CDR3 is TGCGCCAGCAGACCCGGGATCCAGCGGTACACTGAAGCTTTCTTT. Looking up the rest from reference TRBV5-1 and TRBJ1-1 gives the full variable domain: KAGVTQTPRYLIKTRGQQVTLSCSPISGHRSVSWYQQTPGQGLQFLFEYFSETQRNKGNFPGRFSGRQFSNSRSEMNVSTLELGDSALYLCASRPGIQRYTEAFFGQGTRLTVV.

This clonotype turned up a few times. The CDR3 loop is CASSPKRSGTGPQETQYF. The CDR3 bases are TGTGCCAGCTCACCCAAAAGATCCGGGACAGGGCCTCAAGAGACCCAGTACTTC. V usage is TRBV18 and J usage is TRBJ2-5; TRBD1 aligns across 9 bases. J was trimmed by 2 bases and V by 3 bases; bases with no gene match: 13. The CDR3 sequence is 18 residues long. Germline values: CDR1 KGHSH, CDR2 LQKENI.

The rearrangement joins TRBV28 to TRBJ2-7; the D gene is possibly TRBD1 (6 bases). The length of the CDR3 is 15 residues. The V gene's germline CDR1 is MDHEN and CDR2 SYDVKM. V was pared by 5 bases and J by 1 base, with 15 bases between. The CDR3 loop reads CASSTTGSGSYEQYF. CDR3 DNA sequence: TGTGCCAGCAGTACTACAGGGTCCGGGTCCTACGAGCAGTACTTC. Filled out from reference TRBV28 and TRBJ2-7, the complete variable domain reads DVKVTQSSRYLVKRTGEKVFLECVQDMDHENMFWYRQDPGLGLRLIYFSYDVKMKEKGDIPEGYSVSREKKERFSLILESASTNQTSMYLCASSTTGSGSYEQYFGPGTRLTVT.

This clonotype has only a few counts. This rearrangement joins TRBV5-1 to TRBJ2-5, with D possibly being TRBD1 or TRBD2 (5 bases each). This CDR3 region has 15 residues. Germline assignment: CDR1 SGHRS and CDR2 YFSETQ. With 4 bases removed from V and 0 bases from J, the gap between germline ends came to 13 bases. The CDR3 sequence is CASSPGMGDQETQYF. DNA of the CDR3: TGCGCCAGCAGCCCAGGGATGGGGGACCAAGAGACCCAGTACTTC.

There are a few counts of this clonotype. This chain uses TRBV20-1 with TRBJ2-1, with D uncertain. CDR3 length: 13 residues. The V gene lost 4 bases and the J gene lost 7 bases, with 14 bases spanning the gap. Germline lookup yields CDR1 DFQATT and CDR2 SNEGSKA (reference sequence). This CDR3 is CSATVRVGNEQFF. In DNA, the CDR3 is TGCAGTGCTACGGTTCGGGTGGGGAATGAGCAGTTCTTC.

This clonotype was counted a few times. V usage is TRBV7-8 and J usage is TRBJ2-3, with 13 bases matching TRBD2. Germline CDR1 is SGHVS and CDR2 is FQNEAQ. V lost 3 bases to trimming and J lost 10 bases; unmatched junction nucleotides: 7. This CDR3 is 15 amino acids long. The CDR3 DNA reads TGTGCCAGCAGCTTCCCGACTAGCGGGGGGACGGCGCAGTATTTT. Translation: CASSFPTSGGTAQYF. Filled out from reference TRBV7-8 and TRBJ2-3, the complete variable domain reads GAGVSQSPRYKVAKRGQDVALRCDPISGHVSLFWYQQALGQGPEFLTYFQNEAQLDKSGLPSDRFFAERPEGSVSTLKIQRTQQEDSAVYLCASSFPTSGGTAQYFGPGTRLTVL.

The chain carries TRBV25-1 and TRBJ2-7; 8 bases are a match to TRBD1. V dropped 3 bases and J dropped 3; count of bases not matched to a gene: 7. Germline V gene lookup returns CDR1 MGHDK and CDR2 SYGVNS. The CDR3 is 15 residues long. In DNA, the CDR3 is TGTGCCAGCAGTGATTTAGGACAGGGACGCTACGAGCAGTACTTC. It specifies CASSDLGQGRYEQYF.

The chain recombines TRBV6-1 with TRBJ2-3; D possibly corresponds to TRBD1 (6 bases). The CDR3 is made up of 17 amino acids. Trimming removed 4 bases at V and 0 bases at J, with 17 bases between. Germline assignment: CDR1 MNHNS and CDR2 SASEGT. The CDR3 loop is CASSGLRQATSTDTQYF. In nucleotides, the CDR3 is TGTGCCAGCAGTGGCCTACGACAGGCCACTAGCACAGATACGCAGTATTTT.

The chain is built from TRBV28 and TRBJ2-3; possibly TRBD1 or TRBD2 for D (5 bases each). CDR3 length: 16 amino acids. Trimming removed 6 bases at V and 1 base at J, with 17 bases between. Germline CDR1 is MDHEN and CDR2 is SYDVKM. CDR3 in amino acids: CASRPPKGSGTDTQYF. Written as DNA, the CDR3 is TGTGCCAGCAGACCTCCAAAGGGGAGCGGCACAGATACGCAGTATTTT.

This clonotype was seen only a few times. The chain recombines TRBV9 with TRBJ2-7, with TRBD2 as a possible D gene (5 bases). Germline CDR1 is SGDLS and CDR2 is YYNGEE. Trimming removed 0 bases from V and 3 bases from J, with 10 bases in between. The CDR3 contains 14 residues. The CDR3 region has the DNA TGTGCCAGCAGCGTAGAACTAGGGTTCTACGAGCAGTACTTC. As protein: CASSVELGFYEQYF.

The J gene is TRBJ2-7, the V gene TRBV6-1, with 9 positions matching TRBD1. Unmatched junction bases numbered 7, after V lost 6 bases and J lost 1 base. CDR1 MNHNS and CDR2 SASEGT come from the germline V gene. The CDR3 length is 15 residues. The DNA for the CDR3 is TGTGCCAGCAGAACAGGGGGCGCGTGGTCCTACGAGCAGTACTTC. Its protein is CASRTGGAWSYEQYF.

This clonotype occurred a few times. The chain carries TRBV12-3 or TRBV12-4 and TRBJ2-1, with TRBD2 matching 7 bases. V dropped 6 bases and J dropped 7; count of bases not matched to a gene: 6. CDR3 size: 13 residues. CDR3 bases: TGTGCCAGCAGCTCTAGCGGTAATAATGAGCAGTTCTTC. This gives the protein CASSSSGNNEQFF.

This clonotype was observed at least ten times. The chain links TRBV12-3 or TRBV12-4 to TRBJ1-2; 8 bases are shared with TRBD1. The length of the CDR3 is 14 residues. V was pared by 2 bases and J by 4 bases, with 3 bases of the junction left unmatched. The CDR3 DNA sequence: TGTGCCAGCAGTTTAACTGGGACAGGCTATGGCTACACCTTC. It yields the protein CASSLTGTGYGYTF.

The chain is built from TRBV20-1 and TRBJ2-3; the D gene is possibly TRBD2 (5 bases). Trimming removed 0 bases at V and 1 base at J, with 8 bases between. The germline CDR1 and CDR2 sequences are DFQATT and SNEGSKA (reference sequence). This CDR3 spans 14 amino acids. The CDR3 nucleotides are TGCAGTGCTAGAGATTTTAGCGGCACAGATACGCAGTATTTT. Protein sequence: CSARDFSGTDTQYF.

The J gene is TRBJ2-5, the V gene TRBV27; 8 nucleotides match TRBD1. Germline trimming cut 6 bases from V and 7 bases from J; bases unmatched to any gene: 22. This CDR3 is built from 18 residues. Germline lookup yields CDR1 MNHEY and CDR2 SMNVEV (reference sequence). The DNA of the CDR3 is TGTGCCAGCAGACTAAGTGTTGTTGGAGGGGGTACAGGGGGGACCCAGTACTTC. Its translation is CASRLSVVGGGTGGTQYF.

The rearrangement joins TRBV5-5 to TRBJ1-1; D is unclear. The CDR3 totals 14 residues. CDR1 and CDR2 (germline): SGHKS, YYEKEE (reference sequence). V lost 4 bases and J lost 5, with 15 bases in between. The DNA of the CDR3 is TGTGCCAGCAGCGGAAGGAACCAAGGTACTGAAGCTTTCTTT. Amino acids: CASSGRNQGTEAFF.

The chain has TRBV20-1 and TRBJ2-6; a weak D match, TRBD1 (6 bases). The CDR3 extends over 15 amino acids. V lost 2 bases, J lost 0 bases, and 8 bases lay in between. Germline values: CDR1 DFQATT, CDR2 SNEGSKA (reference sequence). The CDR3 sequence: CSARRGGSGANVLTF. CDR3 coding DNA: TGCAGTGCTAGACGAGGGGGCTCTGGGGCCAACGTCCTGACTTTC.

The chain uses TRBV12-3 or TRBV12-4 and TRBJ2-2; 7 nucleotides match TRBD2. The CDR3 loop spans 17 amino acids. V lost 0 bases to trimming and J lost 0 bases; unmatched junction nucleotides: 4. This CDR3 reads CASSLALAAPNTGELFF. The CDR3 DNA sequence: TGTGCCAGCAGTTTAGCTCTAGCGGCTCCGAACACCGGGGAGCTGTTTTTT.